Below, one T cell receptor beta chain is given with its context. Its specificity is unknown. This sample is part of a study of T-cell memory formation after mild COVID-19. Study-level points and caveats: Memory cells collected pre-infection included some clones that later responded, suggesting cross-reactive memory joined.

CDR1 and CDR2 (germline): GTSNPN, SVGIG (reference sequence). The CDR3 covers 15 residues. J was trimmed by 6 bases and V by 0 bases; bases with no gene match: 7. From the 5' RACE reads, TCRdb called clonotypes with MiXCR, one entry per CDR3 protein. The sample has 100,000 to 150,000 distinct CDR3 sequences, around 15% seen once. The V and J genes are TRBV30 and TRBJ1-5, with 8 bases aligning to TRBD1. This clonotype was obtained from a man aged 18 to 29 who had mild COVID-19 (a few samples of this study predate the infection). Cell type and time point are not known. The sequenced sample was PBMCs or a T cell subset sorted from them (not recorded which). The CDR3 loop is CAWSVDRDWSQPQHF. The CDR3 DNA reads TGTGCCTGGAGTGTGGACAGGGACTGGTCTCAGCCCCAGCATTTT.